The table lists the clone carrying this T cell receptor beta chain with many counts. The antigen remains undetermined. Per the germline V gene, CDR1 is SGHTA and CDR2 is FQGNSA. The CDR3 totals 16 residues. Unmatched junction bases numbered 2, after V lost 1 base and J lost 0 bases. With a duration under 2 months, the hyperthyroidism was newly diagnosed in patients aged 18 to 65. Exclusion followed for patients with uncontrolled infection, other autoimmune disease, pregnancy or lactation. This entry is derived from a study of T cells in Graves' hyperthyroidism and ophthalmopathy. On the study more broadly: Before treatment of any kind, peripheral blood was taken at initial diagnosis. Study results and caveats: Within blood appeared most thyroid clonotypes that had expanded above 0.001.

It was RNA transcripts that yielded the amplified TCR beta CDR3 regions. The TCR CDR3 first-round RT-PCR relied on the HTBI primer set. TCRdb ran MiXCR on the multiplex PCR reads and lists one entry per CDR3 protein. The sample has more than 300,000 distinct CDR3 sequences; less than 15% are singletons. The chain carries TRBV7-2 and TRBJ2-7, with TRBD1 matching 11 bases. The sequenced sample consisted of blood. The TCR originated in a woman aged 18 to 35 with Graves' hyperthyroidism. The CDR3: CASSLGGTGGSYEQYF. CDR3 bases: TGTGCCAGCAGCTTAGGTGGGACAGGGGGCTCCTACGAGCAGTACTTC.